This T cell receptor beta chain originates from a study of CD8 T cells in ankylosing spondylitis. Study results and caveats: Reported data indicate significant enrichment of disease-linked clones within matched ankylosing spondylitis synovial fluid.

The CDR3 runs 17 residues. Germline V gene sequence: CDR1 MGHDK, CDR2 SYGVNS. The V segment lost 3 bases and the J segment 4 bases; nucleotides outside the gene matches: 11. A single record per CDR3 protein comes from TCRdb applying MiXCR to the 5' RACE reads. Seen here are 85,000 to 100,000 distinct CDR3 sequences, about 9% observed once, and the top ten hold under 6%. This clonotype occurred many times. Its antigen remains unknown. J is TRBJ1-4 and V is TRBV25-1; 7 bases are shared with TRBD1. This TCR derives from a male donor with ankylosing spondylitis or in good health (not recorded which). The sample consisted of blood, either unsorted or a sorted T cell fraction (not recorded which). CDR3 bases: TGTGCCAGCAGTGACTCTCCCCCCGGGACAGTTAATGAAAAACTGTTTTTT. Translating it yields CASSDSPPGTVNEKLFF.